The text below deals with one T cell receptor beta chain. Per the germline V gene, CDR1 is LGHNA and CDR2 is YNFKEQ. The CDR3 extends over 16 amino acids. The J segment lost 1 base and the V segment lost 4 bases, leaving 3 bases of the junction unmatched. In Cohort 3, a recovered donor had either two negative PCRs, clearance, or symptom resolution. Authors' analysis steps: Nucleated cell number was recorded as an estimate derived from reference gene primer amplification. TCRdb keeps only in-frame clones here, not all; method: immunoSEQ multiplex PCR. The D gene and trimming were derived from the DNA, and the V and J assignments and clone size from that table. The table shows approximately 330,000 clones, with over 85% occurring only once. This record comes from a study of blood T cell repertoires in COVID-19.

This clonotype originated in a woman in her twenties or thirties who had recovered from COVID-19. Sequences were obtained from PBMCs or T cells enriched from blood (not recorded which). The rearrangement links TRBV4-2 to TRBJ2-6; 8 nucleotides align to TRBD1. Here the CDR3 DNA reads TGTGCCAGCAGCCGAGGACAGGGTTCTGGGGCCAACGTCCTGACTTTC. Its protein is CASSRGQGSGANVLTF.